The T cell receptor beta chain described here comes from a study of T cells after yellow fever vaccination. This clonotype showed up just a few times. As yet, its antigen is unknown. TCR cDNA was made by 5'RACE template switching, adding a universal primer site and UMIs. One entry per CDR3 protein, called by TCRdb with MiXCR from the 5' RACE reads. Of some 390,000 distinct CDR3 sequences listed, over 15% were seen once; the top ten hold 18%. Study outcomes and limitations: Primary-vaccination clones mostly resurfaced post-booster (nearly 97% CD4, 85% to 90% CD8).

The CDR3 has 13 residues. V was trimmed by 6 bases and J by 4 bases, leaving 12 bases between them. CDR1 is LGHDT, CDR2 YNNKEL, per germline (reference sequence). Specimen: PBMCs, collected before the yellow fever booster vaccination. V is TRBV3-1 and J is TRBJ1-1; D remains unclear. The sequence was collected from a young man who received the YFV17D yellow fever vaccine. The CDR3 here is CASSRRWGTEAFF. In DNA, the CDR3 is TGTGCCAGCAGTCGTAGATGGGGCACTGAAGCTTTCTTT.